The clone carrying this T cell receptor (beta chain) was counted a few times. Its antigen is as yet unknown. The V and J ends lost 7 bases and 2 bases respectively, with 8 bases between them. The CDR3 extends over 12 amino acids. Per the germline V gene, CDR1 is DFQATT and CDR2 is SNEGSKA (reference sequence). The data derive from a study of response to subunit inactivated influenza vaccine. Whole-study results and caveats: Authors suggested seasonal influenza vaccinations each recruit few new T cells.

MiXCR, run by TCRdb on the RT-PCR reads, gives a single entry per CDR3 protein. The data contain under 950,000 distinct CDR3 sequences, around 20% of them singletons. The TCR was taken from a man aged 45-65 years who received an inactivated influenza vaccine. V is TRBV20-1 and J is TRBJ2-2; D is ambiguous. Sequenced here: PBMCs from blood, sampled 5 days after vaccination. Here the CDR3 reads CSVRANTGELFF. The CDR3 nucleotides are TGCAGTGTAAGGGCCAACACCGGGGAGCTGTTTTTT.